The next 23 T cell receptor beta chains were all read from a single sample in a study of blood T cells in healthy people across ages. Sample-barcoded 5' priming and a J-beta primer mix drove a second PCR of about 6 to 11 cycles. TCRdb ran MiXCR on the 5' RACE reads and lists one entry per CDR3 protein. The sample lists 1,800,000 or so distinct CDR3 sequences, about two fifths occurring once. What was sequenced was blood. The receptors stem from a human donor in good health.

The chain uses TRBV9 and TRBJ2-6, with D possibly being TRBD1 (6 bases). The ends were cut back, 4 bases at V and 4 bases at J, with 24 bases in the middle. CDR3 size: 19 residues. Germline CDR1 is SGDLS and CDR2 is YYNGEE. The CDR3 region has the DNA TGTGCCAGCAGCCCAACGGGACACAGTCAAGCTCTGGGGGCCAACGTCCTGACTTTC. It specifies CASSPTGHSQALGANVLTF.

The chain recombines TRBV7-2 with TRBJ2-7; unclear D gene. V lost 6 bases and J lost 3, with 15 bases in between. The CDR3 contains 14 residues. Germline V lookup: CDR1 SGHTA, CDR2 FQGNSA. The CDR3 nucleotides read TGTGCCAGCAGTTCGGGCCGCGCGAGCTACGAGCAGTACTTC. As protein: CASSSGRASYEQYF.

V and J are TRBV20-1 and TRBJ2-7; 11 nucleotides align to TRBD1. Unmatched junction bases numbered 4, after V lost 3 bases and J lost 6 bases. Germline CDR1 and CDR2: DFQATT and SNEGSKA (reference sequence). CDR3 size: 13 residues. The CDR3 sequence: CSARDRGRIEQYF. In DNA, the CDR3 is TGCAGTGCTAGGGACAGGGGGCGCATCGAGCAGTACTTC.

This chain connects TRBV5-1 to TRBJ1-6, with D maybe TRBD1 (5 bases). V lost 4 bases and J 7 bases, leaving 12 bases between the germline ends. The germline CDR1 and CDR2 sequences are SGHRS and YFSETQ. This CDR3 has 14 amino acids. In DNA form, the CDR3 reads TGCGCCAGCAGCACCCGACAGAAGAATTCACCCCTCCACTTT. Translated: CASSTRQKNSPLHF.

This chain uses TRBV18 with TRBJ2-7, with D possibly TRBD1 on 6 matching bases. Germline V gene sequence: CDR1 KGHSH, CDR2 LQKENI. Trimming shortened V by 3 bases and J by 2 bases, and 11 bases separated the two germline ends. The CDR3 has 14 amino acids. DNA for the CDR3: TGTGCCAGCTCACCGACGGACAGCCCCTACGAGCAGTACTTC. It yields the protein CASSPTDSPYEQYF.

A few counts support this clonotype. Just one base apart from a much larger clone, this may be a read error. The chain recombines TRBV28 with TRBJ2-1, with 8 bases aligning to TRBD2. The DNA end lines up better with TRBJ2-7; the J call may be wrong. CDR1 MDHEN and CDR2 SYDVKM come from the germline V gene. This CDR3 spans 15 amino acids. CDR3 region: CASIDGGGSYNEQYF. CDR3 sequence (DNA): TGTGCCAGCATTGACGGGGGGGGCTCCTACAATGAGCAGTACTTC.

The CDR3 spells CASSPAAAMTYGYTF. Here the CDR3 DNA reads TGTGCCAGCAGCCCAGCGGCCGCGATGACCTATGGCTACACCTTC. J is TRBJ1-2 and V is TRBV9; D ambiguous. The germline V gene encodes CDR1 SGDLS and CDR2 YYNGEE. Trimming removed 4 bases at V and 4 bases at J, with 17 bases between. The CDR3 has 15 amino acids.

J is TRBJ1-2 and V is TRBV7-9; 7 nucleotides match TRBD1. This CDR3 region has 14 residues. With V trimmed by 3 bases and J by 6 bases, 7 bases remained unmatched. CDR1 SEHNR and CDR2 FQNEAQ come from the germline V gene (reference sequence). The CDR3 loop is CASSFPAGGNGYTF. The CDR3 coding sequence is TGTGCCAGCAGCTTCCCGGCAGGGGGGAATGGCTACACCTTC.

Only one count was recorded for this clonotype. The rearrangement joins TRBV7-9 to TRBJ1-2; D gene ambiguous. V was cut by 1 base and J by 4 bases, with 10 bases left in between. Germline loops: CDR1 SEHNR, CDR2 FQNEAQ (reference sequence). This CDR3 has 14 residues. DNA for the CDR3: TGTGCCAGCAGCTTAGAGCCGGCTTCCTATGGCTACACCTTC. Protein sequence: CASSLEPASYGYTF.

The chain employs TRBV7-9 and TRBJ1-2, with D possibly being TRBD1 (5 bases). Germline CDR1 is SEHNR and CDR2 is FQNEAQ (reference sequence). The CDR3 loop spans 14 amino acids. V was pared by 1 base and J by 7 bases, with 13 bases between. DNA of the CDR3: TGTGCCAGCAGCTTAGACCTCCGGGACTCTGGCTACACCTTC. Translated, it gives CASSLDLRDSGYTF.

In its sample, this clonotype was seen a few times. V gene TRBV5-1 combines with J gene TRBJ2-3; 12 bases align to TRBD2. From germline, CDR1 is SGHRS and CDR2 YFSETQ. V dropped 1 base and J dropped 5; count of bases not matched to a gene: 5. The CDR3 runs 16 residues. The CDR3 coding sequence is TGCGCCAGCAGCTTGAAACGGACTAGCGGGGAAGATACGCAGTATTTT. It translates to CASSLKRTSGEDTQYF.

The gene calls are TRBV25-1 and TRBJ1-2; D is uncertain. V lost 1 base to trimming and J lost 8 bases, with 8 bases between them. The CDR3 totals 12 residues. Per germline, CDR1 MGHDK and CDR2 SYGVNS. The CDR3 spells CASSEWVGGYTF. The CDR3 DNA reads as TGTGCCAGCAGTGAATGGGTAGGGGGCTACACCTTC.

This clonotype came up a few times. V gene TRBV29-1 combines with J gene TRBJ2-5, with no clear D. Germline values: CDR1 SQVTM, CDR2 ANQGSEA. The CDR3 runs 11 residues. V was shortened by 4 bases and J by 3 bases, with 6 bases between the two germline ends. The CDR3 protein is CSVARKETQYF. CDR3 nucleotides: TGCAGCGTTGCTAGAAAAGAGACCCAGTACTTC.

This clonotype appeared a single time. The chain is built from TRBV20-1 and TRBJ1-1; D is uncertain. V lost 0 bases to trimming and J lost 4 bases, with 15 bases between them. In germline, CDR1 is DFQATT, CDR2 SNEGSKA (reference sequence). This CDR3 comprises 15 residues. The CDR3 reads CSARDTRRVRTEAFF. The CDR3 nucleotides are TGCAGTGCTAGAGATACAAGGAGGGTACGCACTGAAGCTTTCTTT.

The gene calls are TRBV7-8 and TRBJ1-2; D is perhaps TRBD1 (5 bases). The CDR3 runs 16 residues. Trimming pared 5 bases from V and 9 bases from J, leaving 25 bases between. From germline, CDR1 is SGHVS and CDR2 FQNEAQ. CDR3 coding DNA: TGTGCCAGCAGCCCGCAAATGGGACGGATTGACGGGAGCTACACCTTC. Translating gives CASSPQMGRIDGSYTF. The full variable domain, rest sourced from reference TRBV7-8 and TRBJ1-2, is GAGVSQSPRYKVAKRGQDVALRCDPISGHVSLFWYQQALGQGPEFLTYFQNEAQLDKSGLPSDRFFAERPEGSVSTLKIQRTQQEDSAVYLCASSPQMGRIDGSYTFGSGTRLTVV.

The chain is built from TRBV18 and TRBJ2-6; 7 nucleotides match TRBD1. CDR1 and CDR2 from the germline V gene are KGHSH and LQKENI. The trim removed 1 base at V and 0 bases at J, leaving 3 bases unmatched. This CDR3 region has 17 residues. CDR3 region: CASSPRTGNSGANVLTF. The DNA of the CDR3 is TGTGCCAGCTCACCACGGACAGGCAACTCTGGGGCCAACGTCCTGACTTTC.

This clonotype was seen a few times. V usage is TRBV9 and J usage is TRBJ2-3; TRBD2 matches at 9 bases. Germline CDR1 SGDLS, CDR2 YYNGEE. The CDR3 consists of 18 residues. The J segment lost 2 bases and the V segment lost 4 bases, leaving 14 bases of the junction unmatched. This chain's CDR3 is CASSTQTPTSGITDTQYF. The CDR3 DNA reads TGTGCCAGCAGCACCCAAACCCCGACTAGCGGAATCACAGATACGCAGTATTTT.

This clonotype has just a few counts. This chain connects TRBV6-1 to TRBJ1-4; 7 nucleotides match TRBD1. J lost 6 bases, V lost 6 bases, and 16 bases had no gene match. This CDR3 has 17 amino acids. The germline CDR1 and CDR2 sequences are MNHNS and SASEGT. Written as DNA, the CDR3 is TGTGCCAGCAGCCACAGGGGTCCCGGGGCGGTAGATGAAAAACTGTTTTTT. Its translation: CASSHRGPGAVDEKLFF.

Points on this clonotype: Since a much larger clone is just one base distant, this may be a read error. The CDR3 is CASSLRQAATDAQYF. CDR3 sequence (DNA): TGTGCCAGCTCACTCCGACAGGCCGCTACAGATGCGCAGTATTTT. This chain joins TRBV18 and TRBJ2-3, with a possible D match to TRBD1 (6 bases). Looked up from germline, CDR1 is KGHSH and CDR2 is LQKENI. The CDR3 is 15 residues long.

This rearrangement joins TRBV4-1 to TRBJ1-2; D gene uncertain. Germline V gene lookup returns CDR1 MGHRA and CDR2 YSYEKL. V shed 0 bases and J shed 4 bases, with 15 bases lying between them. The CDR3 length is 16 residues. The chain's CDR3 is CASSQDGVGEPYGYTF. DNA of the CDR3: TGCGCCAGCAGCCAAGACGGGGTGGGAGAGCCCTATGGCTACACCTTC.

This clonotype was recorded a few times. The chain is built from TRBV25-1 and TRBJ1-2; the D gene is possibly TRBD1 (6 bases). Germline V lookup: CDR1 MGHDK, CDR2 SYGVNS. This CDR3 is 19 amino acids long. The V gene lost 1 base and the J gene lost 7 bases, with 28 bases spanning the gap. Here the CDR3 DNA reads TGTGCCAGCAGTGAATTTTTTTTAGAGGGACACCAAAATTGGAGTGGCTACACCTTC. It yields the protein CASSEFFLEGHQNWSGYTF.

This chain links TRBV4-3 with TRBJ1-2; 9 bases are shared with TRBD1. The CDR3 is 16 residues long. Trimming at V came to 8 bases and at J to 8 bases, leaving 18 bases not matched to a gene. The germline CDR1 and CDR2 sequences are LGHNA and YSLEER. The CDR3, as DNA: TGCGCCAGCGGCGGCCTCCTACTTGGACAGGGGTACGGCTACACCTTC. Amino acids: CASGGLLLGQGYGYTF.

This clonotype came up a few times. The rearrangement uses TRBV6-2 or TRBV6-3 and TRBJ2-7, with a weak D call TRBD2 (7 bases). The CDR3 is 16 residues long. Germline CDR1 is MNHEY and CDR2 is SVGEGT. V was trimmed by 2 bases and J by 0 bases, leaving 14 bases between them. This CDR3 reads CASSYLGGLGSYEQYF. DNA for the CDR3: TGTGCCAGCAGTTACCTCGGGGGGCTCGGCTCCTACGAGCAGTACTTC.